This T cell receptor (beta chain) was identified in a study of CXCR3-negative and CXCR3-positive naive CD8 T cells. A word on this clonotype: What it recognizes is unknown.

Germline lookup yields CDR1 SGHTA and CDR2 FQGTGA. The CDR3 consists of 13 residues. UMI-labeled 5' RACE TRB cDNA libraries were prepared from the cells. TCRdb reworked the 5' RACE reads into one entry per CDR3 protein, no DNA. In total, the table holds roughly 120,000 distinct CDR3 sequences. Study-level results: Each naive subset displayed comparably high diversity, whereas memory CD8+ cells displayed much lower diversity. For CXCR3-positive naive cells, TRB CDR3s were more hydrophobic than those of CXCR3-negative naive cells.

V is TRBV7-3 and J is TRBJ1-2; TCRdb picks TRBD1, but there is no DNA to check that call. This sequence originates from a human donor in good health. Some clones in this sample may be carry-over from other donors' samples. Material: naive CXCR3+ CD8+ T cells from blood. As to subset: CD45RO-CCR7+CD27+CD95- naive CD8+ T cells expressing CXCR3 (TNR3+). CDR3 residues: CASSDHLGDGYTF.